Below are 17 T cell receptor beta chains sequenced from a single sample in a study of T-cell memory formation after mild COVID-19. TCRdb reprocessed the 5' RACE reads via MiXCR and lists one record per CDR3 protein. Among fewer than 250,000 distinct CDR3 sequences listed, 15% to 19% were seen once. Sequenced: PBMCs or a T cell subset sorted from them (not recorded which). The receptors originated from an adult woman who had mild COVID-19 (a few samples of this study predate the infection). Cell type and time point are not known.

The chain carries TRBV29-1 and TRBJ2-7; 9 bases agree with TRBD2. Looked up from germline, CDR1 is SQVTM and CDR2 is ANQGSEA. J gave up 3 bases and V 4 bases, and 7 bases lay outside the gene matches. This CDR3 region has 14 residues. Written as DNA, the CDR3 is TGCAGCGTTGCGCGACTAGCGGAGAGCTACGAGCAGTACTTC. Its translation is CSVARLAESYEQYF.

V and J are TRBV18 and TRBJ2-1; 7 bases fit TRBD1. The germline V gene has CDR1 KGHSH and CDR2 LQKENI. V dropped 3 bases and J dropped 8; count of bases not matched to a gene: 10. The CDR3 covers 15 residues. The CDR3 loop is CASSPFGATGYEQFF. The CDR3 DNA is TGTGCCAGCTCACCTTTCGGGGCGACAGGGTATGAGCAGTTCTTC.

This clonotype was counted a few times. The V gene is TRBV7-6, the J gene TRBJ1-6, with D uncertain. This CDR3 spans 14 amino acids. V gave up 1 base and J gave up 7 bases, with 8 bases separating them. Germline CDR1 SGHVS, CDR2 FNYEAQ. The DNA for the CDR3 is TGTGCCAGCAGCTTAGACGTCCGGAATTCACCCCTCCACTTT. It is translated as CASSLDVRNSPLHF. The whole variable domain, filled in from reference TRBV7-6 and TRBJ1-6, reads GAGVSQSPRYKVTKRGQDVALRCDPISGHVSLYWYRQALGQGPEFLTYFNYEAQQDKSGLPNDRFSAERPEGSISTLTIQRTEQRDSAMYRCASSLDVRNSPLHFGNGTRLTVT.

This rearrangement joins TRBV20-1 to TRBJ2-7; D is tentatively TRBD1 or TRBD2 (6 bases each). V was clipped by 6 bases and J by 5 bases, with 20 bases between them. Germline V gene lookup returns CDR1 DFQATT and CDR2 SNEGSKA (reference sequence). The CDR3 totals 14 residues. CDR3 region: CSAPRGRGGHEQYF. For the CDR3, the DNA is TGCAGTGCCCCGAGGGGTCGAGGGGGGCACGAGCAGTACTTC.

The J gene is TRBJ2-3, the V gene TRBV7-8, with 8 nucleotides matching TRBD1. This CDR3 spans 15 amino acids. Unmatched junction bases numbered 6, after V lost 1 base and J lost 6 bases. Germline values: CDR1 SGHVS, CDR2 FQNEAQ. In DNA, the CDR3 is TGTGCCAGCAGCTTAGGGGGGACAGGAGCGGATACGCAGTATTTT. As protein: CASSLGGTGADTQYF.

At least ten counts were recorded for this clonotype. The CDR3 loop reads CASSWTSGRETQYF. In DNA, the CDR3 is TGTGCCAGCAGTTGGACTAGCGGGAGAGAGACCCAGTACTTC. This chain connects TRBV12-3 or TRBV12-4 to TRBJ2-5, with 13 bases aligning to TRBD2. This CDR3 has 14 amino acids. V was pared by 4 bases and J by 4 bases, with 0 bases of the junction left unmatched.

This chain joins TRBV19 and TRBJ1-1; 7 positions match TRBD1. This CDR3 spans 16 amino acids. CDR1 is LNHDA and CDR2 is SQIVND in the germline V gene (reference sequence). The ends lost 3 bases at V and 1 base at J; junction bases unmatched: 8. CDR3 nucleotides: TGTGCCAGTAGTATCCCACAGGGGTCAACGAACACTGAAGCTTTCTTT. As protein: CASSIPQGSTNTEAFF.

This chain links TRBV3-1 with TRBJ1-1; D may be TRBD1 (5 bases). The V gene's germline CDR1 is LGHDT and CDR2 YNNKEL (reference sequence). V was pared by 7 bases and J by 3 bases, with 12 bases between. CDR3 length: 13 residues. Written as DNA, the CDR3 is TGTGCCAGCACCGTTACAGGCCACACTGAAGCTTTCTTT. Protein: CASTVTGHTEAFF.

The J gene is TRBJ2-7, the V gene TRBV11-2; TRBD2 agrees at 9 bases. Unmatched junction bases numbered 8, after V lost 5 bases and J lost 3 bases. The CDR3 contains 15 residues. Per germline, CDR1 SGHAT and CDR2 FQNNGV. The CDR3 spells CASSRVGTSFYEQYF. DNA of the CDR3: TGTGCCAGCAGCCGCGTGGGGACTAGCTTCTACGAGCAGTACTTC.

The chain carries TRBV20-1 and TRBJ2-3; D uncertain. V lost 0 bases, J lost 1 base, and 17 bases lay in between. Germline CDR1 reads DFQATT; CDR2 reads SNEGSKA (reference sequence). This CDR3 contains 17 residues. Written as DNA, the CDR3 is TGCAGTGCTAGAGACGCCCAGAAATTCAGTGGCACAGATACGCAGTATTTT. This gives the protein CSARDAQKFSGTDTQYF.

The table lists this clonotype with a few counts. The chain joins TRBV29-1 to TRBJ2-3, with TRBD2 identical over 8 bases. V lost 3 bases, J lost 10 bases, and 6 bases stayed unmatched. The germline V gene has CDR1 SQVTM and CDR2 ANQGSEA. CDR3 length equals 12 residues. DNA for the CDR3: TGCAGCGTTGATCTGGCGGGGGGTCCGCAGTATTTT. Translated, it gives CSVDLAGGPQYF.

V usage is TRBV30 and J usage is TRBJ2-3; 7 nucleotides agree with TRBD1. Per germline, CDR1 GTSNPN and CDR2 SVGIG (reference sequence). V dropped 8 bases and J dropped 0; count of bases not matched to a gene: 11. This CDR3 is 15 amino acids long. The CDR3 DNA reads TGTGCCGCCTCTGGACAGGACTCTAGCACAGATACGCAGTATTTT. Its protein product is CAASGQDSSTDTQYF.

This clonotype was recorded once. The V call is TRBV27, the J call TRBJ2-7; D unresolved. This CDR3 comprises 12 residues. Germline V gives CDR1 MNHEY, CDR2 SMNVEV (reference sequence). Trimming removed 6 bases at V and 2 bases at J, with 8 bases between. This CDR3 reads CASRSRTYEQYF. The CDR3 nucleotides read TGTGCCAGCAGGTCTAGAACCTACGAGCAGTACTTC.

The chain recombines TRBV14 with TRBJ2-4; possibly TRBD2 for D (6 bases). Trimming stripped 1 base from V and 9 bases from J, with 13 bases between. The CDR3 extends over 14 amino acids. CDR1 and CDR2 (germline): SGHDN, FVKESK. In DNA form, the CDR3 reads TGTGCCAGCAGCCAAGTAGGAGGGTCGGGCATTCAGTACTTC. It codes for CASSQVGGSGIQYF.

Only a few counts were recorded for this clonotype. The CDR3 region has the DNA TGTGCCAGCAGTCCCGCTAGGGCTAGCGGGAGTAATGAGCAGTTCTTC. Residues: CASSPARASGSNEQFF. The gene calls are TRBV7-9 and TRBJ2-1; 10 bases map to TRBD2. With 6 bases clipped from V and 7 bases from J, the junction kept 12 bases outside the gene matches. Germline V gene sequence: CDR1 SEHNR, CDR2 FQNEAQ (reference sequence). There are 16 residues in the CDR3.

This clonotype was recorded a few times. The chain uses TRBV27 and TRBJ2-3, with 9 bases identical to TRBD1. The CDR3 extends over 15 amino acids. V was pared by 6 bases and J by 5 bases, with 9 bases of the junction left unmatched. CDR1 and CDR2 (germline): MNHEY, SMNVEV (reference sequence). The CDR3 region has the DNA TGTGCCAGCAGCATCGGGACAGGGCGGGTAGATACGCAGTATTTT. Amino acids: CASSIGTGRVDTQYF.

This clonotype was observed a few times. The rearrangement links TRBV11-3 to TRBJ2-1, with D unclear. This CDR3 contains 18 residues. With 1 base removed from V and 3 bases from J, the gap between germline ends came to 19 bases. Germline V gene sequence: CDR1 SGHNT, CDR2 YENEEA. The CDR3 nucleotides read TGTGCCAGCAGCTTAGGCTCCGGACGGCGATCTGGCTACAATGAGCAGTTCTTC. Protein: CASSLGSGRRSGYNEQFF.